The TCR beta chain under discussion was sequenced for a study of cytomegalovirus exposure and HLA in healthy donors. The PCR made use of 60 Vbeta and 13 Jbeta primers. The data were produced by immunoSEQ multiplex PCR, yet TCRdb's version contains in-frame clones alone and is incomplete. The table includes fewer than 200,000 clones, approximately 80% detected once. The CDR3 spans 16 residues. The clonotype was recovered from a young woman in good health and CMV-seropositive. The gene calls are TRBV21-1 and TRBJ2-3; the table's D call, TRBD2, has no DNA check behind it. TRBV21-1 has pseudogene status. Sequencing was done on a sample of PBMCs. CDR3 DNA sequence: TGTGCCAGCAGCAAAGACGGAGAGCGACCCCCAGATACGCAGTATTTT. As protein: CASSKDGERPPDTQYF.